The clone carrying this T cell receptor (beta chain) was found a few times. What it binds is not known. CDR3 size: 14 residues. Looked up from germline, CDR1 is SQVTM and CDR2 is ANQGSEA. V was cut by 5 bases and J by 5 bases, with 18 bases left in between. Here immunoSEQ multiplex PCR was the method, and the copy in TCRdb shows in-frame clones only, minus some. The sample holds 50,000 to 70,000 clones, roughly 71% seen once. The data derive from a study of a mutant IDH1 vaccine in newly diagnosed glioma. Study in general: The start of vaccination came 4-6 weeks after radiotherapy alone, or with temozolomide cycles. Patients were pretreated with radiotherapy, temozolomide, or both, mostly both.

The sample's time point: week 35, safety follow-up. A single vaccine dose contained 300 ug of mutant IDH1 20-mer peptide, and topical imiquimod was used with it. Points from the study as a whole: Any relationship between pseudoprogression and changes in top peripheral T cell clonotypes seemed absent.

The receptor was derived from a man aged 50-60 years with glioma. The starting material was PBMCs, obtained from a glioma patient whose treatment included an IDH1 peptide vaccine. The V call is TRBV29-1, the J call TRBJ2-5; D may be TRBD1 (6 bases). As DNA, the CDR3 is TGCAGCGTTCATACGCAGGGGTTCGGCGAGACCCAGTACTTC. This sequence encodes CSVHTQGFGETQYF.